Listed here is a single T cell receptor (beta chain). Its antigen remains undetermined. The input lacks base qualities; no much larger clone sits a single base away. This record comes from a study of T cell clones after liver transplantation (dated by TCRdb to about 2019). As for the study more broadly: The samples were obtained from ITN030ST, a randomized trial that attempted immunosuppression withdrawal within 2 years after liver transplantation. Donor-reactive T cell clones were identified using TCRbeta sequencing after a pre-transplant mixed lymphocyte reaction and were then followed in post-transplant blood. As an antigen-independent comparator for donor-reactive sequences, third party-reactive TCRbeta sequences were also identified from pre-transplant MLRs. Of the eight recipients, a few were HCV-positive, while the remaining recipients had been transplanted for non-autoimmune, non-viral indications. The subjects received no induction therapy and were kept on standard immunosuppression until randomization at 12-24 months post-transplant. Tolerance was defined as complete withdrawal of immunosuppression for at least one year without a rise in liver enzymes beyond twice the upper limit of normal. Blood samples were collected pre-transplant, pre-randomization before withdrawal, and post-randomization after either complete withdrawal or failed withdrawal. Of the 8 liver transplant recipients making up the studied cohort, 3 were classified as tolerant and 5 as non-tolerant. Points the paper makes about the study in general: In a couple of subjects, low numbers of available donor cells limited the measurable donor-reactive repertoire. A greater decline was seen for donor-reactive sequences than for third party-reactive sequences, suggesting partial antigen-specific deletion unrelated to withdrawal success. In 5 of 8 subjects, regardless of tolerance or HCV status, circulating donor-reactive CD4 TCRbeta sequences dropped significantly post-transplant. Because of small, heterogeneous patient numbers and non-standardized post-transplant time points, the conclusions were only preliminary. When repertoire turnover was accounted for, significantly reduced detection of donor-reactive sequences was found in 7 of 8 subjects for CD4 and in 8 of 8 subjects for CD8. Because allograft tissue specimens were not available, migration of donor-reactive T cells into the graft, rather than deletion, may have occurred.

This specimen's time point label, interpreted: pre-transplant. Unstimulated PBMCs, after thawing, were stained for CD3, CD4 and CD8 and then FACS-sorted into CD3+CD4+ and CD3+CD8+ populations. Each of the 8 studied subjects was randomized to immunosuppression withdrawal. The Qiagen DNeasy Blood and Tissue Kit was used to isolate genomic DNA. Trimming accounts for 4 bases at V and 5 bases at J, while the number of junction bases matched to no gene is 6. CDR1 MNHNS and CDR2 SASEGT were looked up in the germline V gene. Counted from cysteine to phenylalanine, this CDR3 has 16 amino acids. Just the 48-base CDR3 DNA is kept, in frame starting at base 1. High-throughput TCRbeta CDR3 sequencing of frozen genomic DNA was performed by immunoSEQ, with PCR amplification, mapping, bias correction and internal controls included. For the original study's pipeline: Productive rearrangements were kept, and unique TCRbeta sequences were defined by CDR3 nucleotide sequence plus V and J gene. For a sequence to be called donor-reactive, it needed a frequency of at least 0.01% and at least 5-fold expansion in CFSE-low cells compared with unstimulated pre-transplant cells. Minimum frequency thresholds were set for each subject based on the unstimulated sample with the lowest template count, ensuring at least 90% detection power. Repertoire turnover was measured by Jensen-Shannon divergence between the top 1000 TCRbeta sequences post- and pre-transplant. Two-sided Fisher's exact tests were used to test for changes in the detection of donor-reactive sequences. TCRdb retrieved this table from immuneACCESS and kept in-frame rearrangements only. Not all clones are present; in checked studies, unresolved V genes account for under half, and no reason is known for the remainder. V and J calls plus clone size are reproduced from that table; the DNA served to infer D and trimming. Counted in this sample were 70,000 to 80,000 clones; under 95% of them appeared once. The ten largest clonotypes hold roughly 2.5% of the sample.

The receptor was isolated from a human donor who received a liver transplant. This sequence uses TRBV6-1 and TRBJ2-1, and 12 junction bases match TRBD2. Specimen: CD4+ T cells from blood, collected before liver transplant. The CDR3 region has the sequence CASSAALAGGNNEQFF. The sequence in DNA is TGTGCCAGCAGTGCCGCTCTAGCGGGAGGGAACAATGAGCAGTTCTTC.